This TCR beta chain was profiled in a study of T-cell memory formation after mild COVID-19. TCRdb passed the 5' RACE reads through MiXCR, listing each CDR3 protein once. The table lists just under 550,000 distinct CDR3 sequences, about 20% of them singletons. This clonotype was detected only a few times. The target antigen is unknown. Germline V gene sequence: CDR1 DFQATT, CDR2 SNEGSKA (reference sequence). Trimming took 4 bases from V and 2 from J; bases not matched to a gene: 7. This CDR3 comprises 14 residues. Findings and caveats of the study: Clones which contracted sat mainly in CM and EM if CD4+, and in EMRA if CD8+.

The chain employs TRBV20-1 and TRBJ2-7; 8 positions match TRBD2. The receptor was derived from an adult woman who had mild COVID-19 (a few samples of this study predate the infection). Cell type and time point are not known. The sample consisted of PBMCs or a T cell subset sorted from them (not recorded which). CDR3 in DNA: TGCAGTGCTATGCCGGGACTAGTACCCTACGAGCAGTACTTC. The encoded protein is CSAMPGLVPYEQYF.